The 16 T cell receptor beta chains below were found in one sample sequenced in a study of CD8+ T cells in alopecia areata (dated by TCRdb to the late 2010s). The library was obtained by the immunoSEQ multiplex PCR assay. RNA was extracted from all samples and reverse transcribed into cDNA as template for TCR sequencing. TCRdb re-hosts the immuneACCESS table, in-frame sequences only. Its copies lack some clones; in the studies checked, an unresolved V gene accounts for under half of them, and the cause for the rest is not known. Recorded for this sample are about 34,000 clones; 45% to 60% of them occurred a single time. The ten top clones hold less than 50% of the sample. Sequenced sample: NKG2D-high CD8+ T cells sorted from blood. The cell subset or site tag for this specimen amounts to: sorted CD8+ NKG2D-high blood T cells. The receptor set was obtained from a human donor with alopecia areata.

The chain recombines TRBV10-3 with TRBJ1-2; a possible D gene is TRBD1 (5 bases). Germline V gives CDR1 ENHRY, CDR2 SYGVKD. V was trimmed by 8 bases and J by 10 bases, leaving 14 bases between them. CDR3 length equals 11 residues. CDR3 loop: CAISGGADYTF. In nucleotides, the CDR3 is TGTGCCATCTCCGGAGGGGCAGACTACACCTTC.

This clone was seen more than once but under ten times. V and J are TRBV28 and TRBJ1-5; 7 positions match TRBD1. This CDR3 spans 10 amino acids. Germline-derived CDR1 and CDR2 are MDHEN and SYDVKM. After removal of 11 bases from V and 11 bases from J, the junction contained 6 bases not matched to a gene. The DNA for the CDR3 is TGTGCCCGGGACGGGACAGCCCAGCATTTT. This sequence encodes CARDGTAQHF.

V and J are TRBV4-1 and TRBJ2-1; D is undetermined. Deletions cut 4 bases from V and 0 bases from J, with 16 bases between. CDR3 length: 17 residues. CDR1 and CDR2 (germline): MGHRA, YSYEKL. CDR3 region: CASSPTNVPSSYNEQFF. The CDR3 DNA follows: TGCGCCAGCAGCCCCACGAACGTTCCCTCCTCCTACAATGAGCAGTTCTTC.

The chain links TRBV2 to TRBJ1-5; no clear D. The CDR3 is 16 residues long. Germline CDR1 reads SNHLY; CDR2 reads FYNNEI. V shed 7 bases and J shed 3 bases, with 19 bases lying between them. The CDR3 DNA reads as TGTGCCAGCAATAGAGAGGGAGGGCTCCTCAATCAGCCCCAGCATTTT. Translated: CASNREGGLLNQPQHF.

The chain recombines TRBV19 with TRBJ2-7, with 8 bases that match TRBD1. This CDR3 has 15 amino acids. The V gene's germline CDR1 is LNHDA and CDR2 SQIVND (reference sequence). J was trimmed by 1 base and V by 5 bases; bases with no gene match: 7. Written as DNA, the CDR3 is TGTGCCAGTAGTCCGGCCGGGACAGGATCCTACGAGCAGTACTTC. As protein: CASSPAGTGSYEQYF.

This clone is deemed medium-sized. The V gene is TRBV5-5, the J gene TRBJ2-7; TRBD2 might be the D (6 bases). V lost 4 bases and J 0 bases, leaving 11 bases between the germline ends. CDR3 size: 14 residues. CDR1 and CDR2 from the germline V gene are SGHKS and YYEKEE (reference sequence). The CDR3 region is CASSLIAASYEQYF. In nucleotides, the CDR3 is TGTGCCAGCAGCCTAATAGCGGCCTCCTACGAGCAGTACTTC.

J is TRBJ2-5 and V is TRBV29-1; possibly TRBD2 for D (5 bases). The germline CDR1 and CDR2 sequences are SQVTM and ANQGSEA. The CDR3 spans 14 residues. Trimming left V 0 bases short and J 5 bases short, with 13 bases between. The CDR3 DNA reads as TGCAGCGTTGAAGAAGCGCGGCCGGGGGAGACCCAGTACTTC. It yields the protein CSVEEARPGETQYF. Full variable domain (missing parts from reference TRBV29-1 and TRBJ2-5): SAVISQKPSRDICQRGTSLTIQCQVDSQVTMMFWYRQQPGQSLTLIATANQGSEATYESGFVIDKFPISRPNLTFSTLTVSNMSPEDSSIYLCSVEEARPGETQYFGPGTRLLVL.

This clone was seen more than once but under ten times. This chain connects TRBV6-6 to TRBJ2-7, with D perhaps given as TRBD1 or TRBD2 (5 bases each). CDR3 size: 15 residues. CDR1 MNHNY and CDR2 SVGAGI come from the germline V gene (reference sequence). V gave up 7 bases and J gave up 0 bases, with 16 bases separating them. CDR3 bases: TGTGCCAGCATGTCCCGGGACGTAGTCTCCTACGAGCAGTACTTC. It specifies CASMSRDVVSYEQYF.

The V and J genes are TRBV9 and TRBJ2-3, with TRBD2 identical over 7 bases. In germline, CDR1 is SGDLS, CDR2 YYNGEE. The CDR3 is 16 amino acids. Trimming removed 3 bases from V and 5 bases from J; junction bases left unmatched: 12. The CDR3 spells CASSALGGRSRDTQYF. The CDR3 DNA is TGTGCCAGCAGCGCGCTCGGCGGGAGATCGAGAGATACGCAGTATTTT. Full variable domain (remainder filled in from reference TRBV9 and TRBJ2-3): DSGVTQTPKHLITATGQRVTLRCSPRSGDLSVYWYQQSLDQGLQFLIQYYNGEERAKGNILERFSAQQFPDLHSELNLSSLELGDSALYFCASSALGGRSRDTQYFGPGTRLTVL.

The sample holds a few counts of this clone. This chain joins TRBV7-8 and TRBJ1-5, with no clear D. V shed 1 base and J shed 5 bases, with 12 bases lying between them. Germline V lookup: CDR1 SGHVS, CDR2 FQNEAQ. This CDR3 has 15 amino acids. The CDR3 nucleotides read TGTGCCAGCAGCTTAGAGGCAGGACCCCATCAGCCCCAGCATTTT. It codes for CASSLEAGPHQPQHF.

The rearrangement links TRBV2 to TRBJ2-5; D is unresolved. This CDR3 contains 13 residues. Between the trimmed V and J ends, which lost 3 bases and 2 bases, there was a span of 7 bases. Looked up from germline, CDR1 is SNHLY and CDR2 is FYNNEI. The CDR3 protein is CASSDSAQETQYF. The DNA of the CDR3 is TGTGCCAGCAGTGACAGTGCTCAAGAGACCCAGTACTTC.

The chain links TRBV21-1 to TRBJ2-5; the listed D gene, TRBD2, was not tested against the DNA. TRBV21-1 is shown as a pseudogene. This CDR3 has 17 residues. This CDR3 is CASSNYSRTPGTETQYF. CDR3 bases: TGTGCCAGCAGCAACTACTCCCGGACCCCGGGAACAGAGACCCAGTACTTC.

This clone was observed once. This rearrangement joins TRBV5-6 to TRBJ2-3; the D is unclear. Germline V gene sequence: CDR1 SGHDT, CDR2 YYEEEE. Trimming left V 3 bases short and J 0 bases short, with 8 bases between. The CDR3 covers 14 residues. The CDR3 DNA follows: TGTGCCAGCAGCTATGGCCGGAGCACAGATACGCAGTATTTT. Translating it yields CASSYGRSTDTQYF.

The CDR3 DNA reads TGTGCCAGCAGCTTAGCGCAAGGGATGGCCTACGAGCAGTACTTC. Translated: CASSLAQGMAYEQYF. The chain recombines TRBV7-8 with TRBJ2-7; D is unresolved. Germline V gene sequence: CDR1 SGHVS, CDR2 FQNEAQ. The V end lost 0 bases, the J end lost 2 bases, and 11 bases lay between the germline ends. The CDR3 extends over 15 amino acids. Full variable domain (missing parts from reference TRBV7-8 and TRBJ2-7): GAGVSQSPRYKVAKRGQDVALRCDPISGHVSLFWYQQALGQGPEFLTYFQNEAQLDKSGLPSDRFFAERPEGSVSTLKIQRTQQEDSAVYLCASSLAQGMAYEQYFGPGTRLTVT.

The chain couples TRBV2 to TRBJ2-1; 7 positions match TRBD2. Germline V lookup: CDR1 SNHLY, CDR2 FYNNEI. J gave up 4 bases and V 6 bases, and 6 bases lay outside the gene matches. The CDR3 covers 14 residues. This CDR3 reads CASRGTIRYNEQFF. CDR3 sequence (DNA): TGTGCCAGCAGGGGGACTATAAGGTACAATGAGCAGTTCTTC. Based on the CDR3 plus reference TRBV2 and TRBJ2-1, the full variable domain is EPEVTQTPSHQVTQMGQEVILRCVPISNHLYFYWYRQILGQKVEFLVSFYNNEISEKSEIFDDQFSVERPDGSNFTLKIRSTKLEDSAMYFCASRGTIRYNEQFFGPGTRLTVL.

This sequence joins TRBV13 and TRBJ2-7, with TRBD1 matching over 10 bases. In germline, CDR1 is PRHDT, CDR2 FYEKMQ (reference sequence). The V gene end was trimmed by 0 bases and the J gene end by 5 bases; junction bases not matched to a gene: 4. This CDR3 comprises 15 residues. CDR3 in DNA: TGTGCCAGCAGCTTAGGGACAGGGGGCCAGGACGAGCAGTACTTC. This codes for CASSLGTGGQDEQYF.